A selection of T cell receptor beta chains follows, all from one sample in a study of T cells in localized non-small cell lung cancer. Generated by immunoSEQ multiplex PCR, the TCRdb table keeps only in-frame clones and is missing some. The table has about 1,900 clones, about a third seen once; the top ten hold approximately 8.8%. This material consisted of normal lung tissue next to the tumor, taken before any cancer treatment. These receptors were taken from a female donor aged 60 or older with stage II squamous cell lung carcinoma. CDR3s include the opening cysteine and the closing phenylalanine or tryptophan. The D gene is left open where the match is weak. Rows give clone size only sometimes, using once, few, many, or a class for an expanded clone.

J gene: TRBJ2-1
clone size: -
V gene: TRBV9
D gene: -
CDR3 DNA: TGTGCCAGCAGCGACCCTGACAATGAGCAGTTCTTC
CDR3 protein: CASSDPDNEQFF

J gene: TRBJ2-1
clone size: -
V gene: TRBV9
D gene: TRBD2
CDR3 DNA: TGTGCCAGCAGCCCAGGGGCTAGCGGGAGGGGCAATAAGCAGTTCTTC
CDR3 protein: CASSPGASGRGNKQFF

J gene: TRBJ2-1
clone size: -
V gene: TRBV6-8
D gene: TRBD2
CDR3 DNA: TGTGCCAGCAGCCCTGGGACTAGCGATTACAATGAGCAGTTCTTC
CDR3 protein: CASSPGTSDYNEQFF

J gene: TRBJ1-5
clone size: few
V gene: TRBV6-8
D gene: -
CDR3 DNA: TGTGCCATCGGGACCCCCAATCAGCCCCAGCATTTT
CDR3 protein: CAIGTPNQPQHF

J gene: TRBJ1-4
clone size: -
V gene: TRBV4-1
D gene: -
CDR3 DNA: TGCGCCAGCAGCCAAGAGGCCTTGGGGAGTCTGGAAAAACTGTTTTTT
CDR3 protein: CASSQEALGSLEKLFF

J gene: TRBJ1-2
clone size: -
V gene: TRBV14
D gene: -
CDR3 DNA: TGTGCCAGCAGCAAAGCCTTTGGCTACACCTTC
CDR3 protein: CASSKAFGYTF

J gene: TRBJ2-7
clone size: -
V gene: TRBV28
D gene: -
CDR3 DNA: TGTGCCAGCAGTTTCCAAGAAGGGGGCTACGAGCAGTACTTC
CDR3 protein: CASSFQEGGYEQYF

J gene: TRBJ1-2
clone size: -
V gene: TRBV10-2
D gene: -
CDR3 DNA: TGCGCCAGCAGAGAACCTGATAAAGGCTACACCTTC
CDR3 protein: CASREPDKGYTF

J gene: TRBJ2-5
clone size: -
V gene: TRBV4-1
D gene: -
CDR3 DNA: TGCGCCAGCAGCCAAGTCACTAGCAGCCATCAAGAGACCCAGTACTTC
CDR3 protein: CASSQVTSSHQETQYF

J gene: TRBJ2-3
clone size: medium-sized
V gene: TRBV11-3
D gene: TRBD1
CDR3 DNA: TGTGCCAGCAGCTCTAGGGACAGGGGGGCAGATACGCAGTATTTT
CDR3 protein: CASSSRDRGADTQYF

J gene: TRBJ2-5
clone size: medium-sized
V gene: TRBV4-2
D gene: TRBD2
CDR3 DNA: TGTGCCAGCAGCCAAGATGGGCCCGGAGCTAGCGGGGGAGGACCAGGGGAGACCCAGTACTTC
CDR3 protein: CASSQDGPGASGGGPGETQYF

J gene: TRBJ1-1
clone size: -
V gene: TRBV30
D gene: -
CDR3 DNA: TGTGCCTGGAGTGTATCCGGGGTGAACACTGAAGCTTTCTTT
CDR3 protein: CAWSVSGVNTEAFF

J gene: TRBJ2-5
clone size: -
V gene: TRBV1
D gene: -
CDR3 DNA: TGCGCCAGCAGCCAAAGAAAAGAGGGGAAAGGGACCCAGTACTTC
CDR3 protein: CASSQRKEGKGTQYF

J gene: TRBJ2-7
clone size: medium-sized
V gene: TRBV11-3
D gene: TRBD1
CDR3 DNA: TGTGCCAGCAGCCCGAGGACAGGGGCTGCCGAGCAGTACTTC
CDR3 protein: CASSPRTGAAEQYF

J gene: TRBJ1-2
clone size: -
V gene: TRBV6-8
D gene: TRBD1
CDR3 DNA: TGTGCCAGCAGTTACTCGAGGGACAGGGGCTACACCTTC
CDR3 protein: CASSYSRDRGYTF

J gene: TRBJ1-1
clone size: few
V gene: TRBV9
D gene: -
CDR3 DNA: TGTGCCAGCAGGCCGACAGCGAACACTAAAGCTTTCTTT
CDR3 protein: CASRPTANTKAFF

J gene: TRBJ1-1
clone size: -
V gene: TRBV30
D gene: -
CDR3 DNA: TGTACCTGGAGTGGGGGTCCTGAAGCTTTCTTT
CDR3 protein: CTWSGGPEAFF

J gene: TRBJ2-7
clone size: few
V gene: TRBV11-3
D gene: TRBD1
CDR3 DNA: TGTGCCAGCAGCACCCGGGACAGGGGAACCTACGAGCAGTACTTC
CDR3 protein: CASSTRDRGTYEQYF

J gene: TRBJ1-3
clone size: -
V gene: TRBV29-1
D gene: TRBD1
CDR3 DNA: TGCAGCGTACAGACAGGGGCTGGAAACACCATATATTTT
CDR3 protein: CSVQTGAGNTIYF

J gene: TRBJ1-1
clone size: -
V gene: TRBV11-3
D gene: -
CDR3 DNA: TGTGCCAGCAGGGTTGGGGGGAGAGACACTGAAGCTTTCTTT
CDR3 protein: CASRVGGRDTEAFF

J gene: TRBJ2-7
clone size: medium-sized
V gene: TRBV6-8
D gene: TRBD1
CDR3 DNA: TGTGCCATCAGTGGGGGACAGGAGATCTCCTACGAGCAGTACTTC
CDR3 protein: CAISGGQEISYEQYF

J gene: TRBJ1-1
clone size: -
V gene: TRBV29-1
D gene: -
CDR3 DNA: TGCAGCGTGCCCCAGGGGTCCACTGAAGCTTTCTTT
CDR3 protein: CSVPQGSTEAFF

J gene: TRBJ2-2
clone size: -
V gene: TRBV14
D gene: -
CDR3 DNA: TGTGCCAGCAGCCAAGGACGGATCGCGAACACCGGGGAGCTGTTTTTT
CDR3 protein: CASSQGRIANTGELFF

J gene: TRBJ1-1
clone size: -
V gene: TRBV6-8
D gene: TRBD1
CDR3 DNA: TGTGCCAGCAGTTGGCCCGGGACAGGGGTCACTGAAGCTTTCTTT
CDR3 protein: CASSWPGTGVTEAFF

J gene: TRBJ2-3
clone size: -
V gene: TRBV30
D gene: -
CDR3 DNA: TGTGCCTGGAGCGCTTATACAGGGAGAGATACGCAGTATTTT
CDR3 protein: CAWSAYTGRDTQYF

J gene: TRBJ1-5
clone size: few
V gene: TRBV5-1
D gene: -
CDR3 DNA: TGCGCCAGCAGCTTGGAGGGCTTCGGCAATCAGCCCCAGCATTTT
CDR3 protein: CASSLEGFGNQPQHF

J gene: TRBJ1-2
clone size: -
V gene: TRBV14
D gene: -
CDR3 DNA: TGTGCCAGCAGCCAAGATCGGGCCCAGACCTATGGCTACACCTTC
CDR3 protein: CASSQDRAQTYGYTF

J gene: TRBJ2-4
clone size: few
V gene: TRBV7-5
D gene: -
CDR3 DNA: TGTGCCAGCGCCAGGGATGATTGGACCAAAAACATTCAGTACTTC
CDR3 protein: CASARDDWTKNIQYF